Listed below are T cell receptor beta chains from one sample, sequenced in a study of CXCR3-negative and CXCR3-positive naive CD8 T cells. Following a re-call of the 5' RACE reads, TCRdb has one entry per CDR3 protein and lacks DNA. This table holds 75,000 or so distinct CDR3 sequences. Specimen: naive CXCR3- CD8+ T cells from blood. These receptors all stem from a human donor in good health. Some clones in this sample may be carry-over from other donors' samples. Both conserved end residues are part of each CDR3.

J	V	CDR3
TRBJ2-1	TRBV20-1	CSAREEMSSYNEQFF
TRBJ2-1	TRBV28	CASSFVSSYNEQFF
TRBJ1-2	TRBV12-3/TRBV12-4	CASGGLYGYTF
TRBJ2-7	TRBV5-6	CASSPMGNSYEQYF
TRBJ2-2	TRBV7-6	CASSPLGTGTGELFF
TRBJ2-5	TRBV29-1	CSVVHRGQETQYF
TRBJ2-2	TRBV29-1	CSVEDGGQGYGTGELFF
TRBJ2-7	TRBV7-9	CASSDPGHPYEQYF
TRBJ1-2	TRBV7-9	CASSRHPGQGDYGYTF
TRBJ1-3	TRBV21-1	CASSHQDSSGNTIYF
TRBJ2-3	TRBV21-1	CASTAPAGEKRDTQYF
TRBJ2-1	TRBV7-6	CASSLAQEGAESYNEQFF
TRBJ2-3	TRBV5-1	CASSWDRPSTDTQYF
TRBJ2-7	TRBV6-2/TRBV6-3	CASSYDLFTSPSSYEQYF
TRBJ2-7	TRBV7-9	CASSFGGSYEQYF
TRBJ2-7	TRBV15	CATSREKIHEQYF
TRBJ1-4	TRBV29-1	CSVGTGGARLNEKLFF
TRBJ2-1	TRBV20-1	CSARETSGDYNEQFF
TRBJ2-7	TRBV29-1	CSVDFWDRGSYEQYF
TRBJ1-2	TRBV28	CASSLRVQGHYGYTF
TRBJ2-1	TRBV19	CASSNSGAWNEQFF
TRBJ1-6	TRBV12-3/TRBV12-4	CASRHLGQNNSPLHF
TRBJ2-7	TRBV20-1	CSAYRDRVRYEQYF
TRBJ2-4	TRBV12-3/TRBV12-4	CASSLGSRNLIAKNIQYF
TRBJ1-2	TRBV5-6	CASSFLTVVNTF
TRBJ2-1	TRBV5-5	CASSSTGASSYNEQFF
TRBJ2-1	TRBV10-3	CAIIRTGSYNEQFF
TRBJ2-3	TRBV15	CATSRQGLPDTQYF
TRBJ2-5	TRBV14	CASSLDSSGGAGETQYF
TRBJ2-7	TRBV4-2	CASSQEKLAGGSDQYF
TRBJ2-5	TRBV18	CASSPPGLATGETQYF
TRBJ2-1	TRBV28	CASSLDSLDEQFF
TRBJ1-1	TRBV5-1	CASSFYTGAGTEAFF
TRBJ2-7	TRBV7-6	CASSSGLAGGEQYF
TRBJ2-1	TRBV12-3/TRBV12-4	CASSFAIAGVSSYNEQFF
TRBJ1-5	TRBV28	CASRYEYRGLGNQPQHF
TRBJ2-1	TRBV28	CASSLLAVYNEQFF
TRBJ1-2	TRBV29-1	CSVVYGWGYTF
TRBJ2-7	TRBV5-6	CASSLGHNTYEQYF
TRBJ2-2	TRBV7-3	CASSLAGSVTGELFF
TRBJ2-7	TRBV4-1	CASSHSRDRVQYF
TRBJ1-1	TRBV5-1	CASSGRQGGYTEAFF
TRBJ2-5	TRBV29-1	CSVEEETPTQYF
TRBJ2-3	TRBV12-3/TRBV12-4	CASSRPTSGSTDTQYF
TRBJ1-1	TRBV7-9	CASFTGGQAFF
TRBJ2-5	TRBV3-1	CASSPPPGGGAQETQYF
TRBJ2-2	TRBV29-1	CSVASGRVTGELFF
TRBJ2-2	TRBV7-8	CASSLTINTGELFF